This T cell receptor (beta chain) was identified during a study of human T cells and chemical hapten exposure. At the level of the study: Minor pooled library volume differences mainly drove per-sample TCR yield variation.

TCRdb itself ran the RACE reads through MiXCR, one entry per CDR3 protein. The sample shows more than 65,000 distinct CDR3 sequences, over 9% of them seen only once. In its sample, this clonotype was seen many times. Indicated time point: patch test 1, 2 weeks after DPC sensitization. Treatment indicated: therapeutic diphenylcyclopropenone sensitization with weekly scalp DPC. V was clipped by 6 bases and J by 4 bases, with 16 bases between them. The CDR3 is 14 residues long. Per germline, CDR1 MNHEY and CDR2 SVGAGI. The genes are TRBV6-5 and TRBJ2-7, with D perhaps TRBD2 (6 bases). The sequence was obtained from a woman between 45 and 65 years old with alopecia areata. Some clones in this sample may be carry-over from other donors' samples. Sequencing was performed on whole blood, taken in connection with sensitization to the hapten diphenylcyclopropenone (DPC). The CDR3 sequence is CASRGEARGYEQYF. Here the CDR3 DNA reads TGTGCCAGCAGGGGGGAGGCCCGGGGATACGAGCAGTACTTC.